This T cell receptor beta chain was recorded in a study of CD8 T cells in Susac syndrome. The V gene's germline CDR1 is SQVTM and CDR2 ANQGSEA. Trimming pared 4 bases from V and 7 bases from J, leaving 23 bases between. This CDR3 region has 16 residues. A quantity of roughly 0.5 to 1 ug RNA underwent reverse transcription using random hexamers. A single record per CDR3 protein comes from TCRdb applying MiXCR to the immunoSEQ multiplex PCR reads. The sample includes approximately 77,000 distinct CDR3 sequences, under 95% of them seen just once. The sequencing input was CD4+ T cells from PBMCs. The chain couples TRBV29-1 to TRBJ1-5; possible D gene TRBD1, 5 bases. This TCR came from a human donor with Susac syndrome. CDR3 sequence: CSVVWEFGGARQPQHF. Here the CDR3 DNA reads TGCAGCGTTGTGTGGGAATTTGGAGGGGCGAGGCAGCCCCAGCATTTT. Full variable domain (outside the CDR3, taken from reference TRBV29-1 and TRBJ1-5): SAVISQKPSRDICQRGTSLTIQCQVDSQVTMMFWYRQQPGQSLTLIATANQGSEATYESGFVIDKFPISRPNLTFSTLTVSNMSPEDSSIYLCSVVWEFGGARQPQHFGDGTRLSIL.